This passage covers 25 T cell receptor beta chains from one sample sequenced in a study of T-cell memory formation after mild COVID-19. TCRdb reanalysed the 5' RACE reads using MiXCR and keeps one entry per CDR3 protein. The profile shows hundreds of thousands of distinct CDR3 sequences, about 15% of them singletons. What was sequenced was PBMCs or a T cell subset sorted from them (not recorded which). All receptors derive from a man aged 18 to 29 who had mild COVID-19 (a few samples of this study predate the infection). Cell type and time point are not known.

The chain employs TRBV7-2 and TRBJ1-1; 7 positions match TRBD1. With V trimmed by 3 bases and J by 9 bases, 7 bases remained unmatched. The CDR3 contains 13 residues. The V gene's germline CDR1 is SGHTA and CDR2 FQGNSA. CDR3 sequence: CASSFQGGPQAFF. The CDR3 DNA reads as TGTGCCAGCAGCTTCCAGGGGGGGCCCCAAGCTTTCTTT.

This clonotype was seen a few times. The chain joins TRBV12-3 or TRBV12-4 to TRBJ1-2; D is unresolved. V was shortened by 4 bases and J by 7 bases, with 13 bases between the two germline ends. The CDR3 is 13 amino acids. CDR3 amino acids: CASSWRAEGGYTF. Written as DNA, the CDR3 is TGTGCCAGCAGTTGGAGAGCGGAAGGTGGCTACACCTTC.

This clonotype has a handful of counts. V gene TRBV5-1 combines with J gene TRBJ1-1, with a tentative D call TRBD1 (5 bases). The V gene's germline CDR1 is SGHRS and CDR2 YFSETQ. This CDR3 contains 16 residues. V shed 0 bases and J shed 0 bases, with 12 bases lying between them. CDR3 amino acids: CASSLDNSRVNTEAFF. Here the CDR3 DNA reads TGCGCCAGCAGCTTGGATAATTCCAGGGTGAACACTGAAGCTTTCTTT.

V gene TRBV4-1 combines with J gene TRBJ2-5, with D possibly matching TRBD1 (5 bases). The CDR3 consists of 17 residues. The ends were cut back, 1 base at V and 6 bases at J, with 21 bases in the middle. CDR1 is MGHRA, CDR2 YSYEKL, per germline. For the CDR3, the DNA is TGCGCCAGCAGCCAAGTTCTGACACAGGCCCCCCAGAAGACCCAGTACTTC. Translating gives CASSQVLTQAPQKTQYF.

V usage is TRBV4-1 and J usage is TRBJ2-5, with 7 bases aligning to TRBD2. Germline V gene sequence: CDR1 MGHRA, CDR2 YSYEKL. V lost 4 bases, J lost 2 bases, and 13 bases stayed unmatched. The CDR3 totals 17 residues. The CDR3 protein is CASSLRVASGGQETQYF. DNA for the CDR3: TGCGCCAGCAGCCTCAGGGTAGCTAGCGGAGGGCAAGAGACCCAGTACTTC.

This clonotype has just a few counts. This chain joins TRBV7-6 and TRBJ1-1, with D unresolved. The CDR3 is 14 residues long. Trimming cost V 2 bases and J 0 bases, with 7 bases left between them. Germline V CDR1 and CDR2: SGHVS, FNYEAQ. CDR3 protein: CASSLWQMNTEAFF. The CDR3 DNA follows: TGTGCCAGCAGCTTATGGCAGATGAACACTGAAGCTTTCTTT.

The chain carries TRBV10-2 and TRBJ2-7; D is possibly TRBD1 (6 bases). The CDR3 consists of 14 residues. The germline gives CDR1 WSHSY, CDR2 SAAADI. Trimming removed 5 bases from V and 6 bases from J, with 17 bases in between. As DNA, the CDR3 is TGCGCCAGCAGTTCTGTGGGGGCGGTGGGCGAGCAGTACGTC. As protein: CASSSVGAVGEQYV.

The CDR3 coding sequence is TGTGCCAGCAGTGTACGCTCTGGGGCCAACGTCCTGACTTTC. This gives the protein CASSVRSGANVLTF. This chain uses TRBV6-2 or TRBV6-3 with TRBJ2-6; D ambiguous. This CDR3 contains 14 residues. The V and J ends lost 5 bases and 0 bases respectively, with 5 bases between them. Germline assignment: CDR1 MNHEY and CDR2 SVGEGT.

This chain uses TRBV6-6 with TRBJ2-5; 10 positions match TRBD2. Trimming cost V 2 bases and J 4 bases; bases outside gene matches: 4. The CDR3 is 15 residues long. CDR1 and CDR2 from the germline V gene are MNHNY and SVGAGI (reference sequence). The CDR3 coding sequence is TGTGCCAGCAGTTACCAGCGGGGGGGCGCAGAGACCCAGTACTTC. It translates to CASSYQRGGAETQYF.

The chain uses TRBV7-2 and TRBJ1-5, with D maybe TRBD1 (5 bases). Trimming removed 3 bases at V and 7 bases at J, with 10 bases between. CDR1 and CDR2 (germline): SGHTA, FQGNSA. CDR3 size: 13 residues. CDR3 amino acids: CASSLGVRQPQHF. Here the CDR3 DNA reads TGTGCCAGCAGCTTGGGGGTACGGCAGCCCCAGCATTTT.

The CDR3 sequence: CASSLSSPLHF. Here the CDR3 DNA reads TGTGCCAGCAGCTTGTCTTCACCCCTCCACTTT. J is TRBJ1-6 and V is TRBV7-9, with D unclear. CDR3 length: 11 amino acids. CDR1 is SEHNR and CDR2 is FQNEAQ in the germline V gene (reference sequence). V lost 3 bases and J lost 9, with 3 bases in between.

The rearrangement links TRBV6-2 or TRBV6-3 to TRBJ2-5, with 13 bases lining up with TRBD2. Germline lookup yields CDR1 MNHEY and CDR2 SVGEGT. The CDR3 loop spans 20 amino acids. Germline trimming cut 2 bases from V and 2 bases from J; bases unmatched to any gene: 14. CDR3 bases: TGTGCCAGCAGTTACAACTTCAGACTAGCGGGGGGACACCCACAAGAGACCCAGTACTTC. It specifies CASSYNFRLAGGHPQETQYF.

Only a few counts were recorded for this clonotype. The rearrangement links TRBV10-2 to TRBJ2-2, with D maybe TRBD1 (6 bases). The germline gives CDR1 WSHSY, CDR2 SAAADI. This CDR3 has 16 amino acids. V dropped 4 bases and J dropped 3 bases, with 15 bases sitting between them. The CDR3 reads CASSGPGGADTGELFF. For the CDR3, the DNA is TGCGCCAGCAGTGGTCCTGGGGGCGCGGACACCGGGGAGCTGTTTTTT.

The sample holds a few counts of this clonotype. The J gene is TRBJ2-7, the V gene TRBV6-6, with 7 positions matching TRBD2. V shed 4 bases, J shed 0 bases, and the junction held 9 bases outside the gene matches. Germline CDR1 reads MNHNY; CDR2 reads SVGAGI (reference sequence). The CDR3 covers 16 residues. This chain's CDR3 is CASSFRDSGSSYEQYF. The CDR3 nucleotides read TGTGCCAGCAGTTTTCGAGATAGCGGGTCCTCCTACGAGCAGTACTTC.

Ten or more counts support this clonotype. V usage is TRBV6-2 or TRBV6-3 and J usage is TRBJ2-1; D call uncertain. Trimming shortened V by 8 bases and J by 0 bases, and 8 bases separated the two germline ends. CDR3 length: 13 residues. Germline-derived CDR1 and CDR2 are MNHEY and SVGEGT. DNA of the CDR3: TGTGCCAGCGTTCTCAGCTCCTACAATGAGCAGTTCTTC. Protein product: CASVLSSYNEQFF.

The chain recombines TRBV7-9 with TRBJ1-1, with 10 bases identical to TRBD1. The CDR3 loop spans 16 amino acids. With 3 bases clipped from V and 5 bases from J, the junction kept 9 bases outside the gene matches. Germline-derived CDR1 and CDR2 are SEHNR and FQNEAQ (reference sequence). The CDR3 is CASSLDPGQGSTEAFF. The CDR3 coding sequence is TGTGCCAGCAGCTTGGATCCGGGACAGGGGTCTACTGAAGCTTTCTTT.

The genes are TRBV7-2 and TRBJ2-3; 11 nucleotides match TRBD2. CDR1 SGHTA and CDR2 FQGNSA come from the germline V gene. The CDR3 totals 15 residues. Losses at the gene ends were 5 bases for V and 4 bases for J; bases not matched to a gene: 5. The CDR3 DNA reads as TGTGCCAGCAGCCCTCATAGCGGGGGGGCAGATACGCAGTATTTT. Translation gives CASSPHSGGADTQYF.

The J gene is TRBJ2-5, the V gene TRBV5-1, with a possible D match to TRBD1 (6 bases). The length of the CDR3 is 15 residues. CDR1 is SGHRS and CDR2 is YFSETQ in the germline V gene. The ends were cut back, 4 bases at V and 5 bases at J, with 18 bases in the middle. Written as DNA, the CDR3 is TGCGCCAGCAGCGCGACAGGCGTGACCGGGGAGACCCAGTACTTC. This encodes CASSATGVTGETQYF.

In its sample, this clonotype was seen a few times. The chain carries TRBV10-1 and TRBJ2-5; 10 nucleotides match TRBD2. V was pared by 2 bases and J by 5 bases, with 11 bases of the junction left unmatched. Germline CDR1 and CDR2: WNHNN and SYGVQD (reference sequence). This CDR3 region has 17 residues. CDR3 nucleotide sequence: TGCGCCAGCAGTGAGCCTGAGGCTAGCGGGGGTAGGGAGACCCAGTACTTC. Translation: CASSEPEASGGRETQYF.

This clonotype occurred a few times. V and J are TRBV9 and TRBJ1-3; possible D gene TRBD1, 5 bases. CDR3 size: 16 residues. Germline-derived CDR1 and CDR2 are SGDLS and YYNGEE. The V end lost 7 bases, the J end lost 0 bases, and 17 bases lay between the germline ends. The CDR3 DNA sequence: TGTGCCAGCGGAGAGAATCGACAGTTCTCTGGAAACACCATATATTTT. Protein product: CASGENRQFSGNTIYF.

The chain carries TRBV12-3 or TRBV12-4 and TRBJ2-7; D tentatively reads TRBD1 or TRBD2 (5 bases each). Deletions cut 6 bases from V and 3 bases from J, with 9 bases between. This CDR3 has 12 residues. The chain's CDR3 is CASSRDVYEQYV. CDR3 sequence (DNA): TGTGCCAGCAGCAGGGACGTCTACGAGCAGTACGTC.

A few counts support this clonotype. The V call is TRBV2, the J call TRBJ2-4; maybe TRBD1 (5 bases). V was cut by 4 bases and J by 0 bases, with 13 bases left in between. This CDR3 has 16 residues. Germline V gene sequence: CDR1 SNHLY, CDR2 FYNNEI. The CDR3: CASSAILTVAKNIQYF. The CDR3 DNA is TGTGCCAGCAGTGCCATATTGACAGTAGCCAAAAACATTCAGTACTTC.

This rearrangement joins TRBV15 to TRBJ1-1, with TRBD1 matching 9 bases. The trim removed 5 bases at V and 5 bases at J, leaving 6 bases unmatched. The CDR3 is 14 residues long. Germline V gene lookup returns CDR1 LNHNV and CDR2 YYDKDF (reference sequence). Here the CDR3 reads CATSWDRVGTEAFF. Here the CDR3 DNA reads TGTGCCACCAGCTGGGACAGGGTAGGGACTGAAGCTTTCTTT.

This clonotype was counted between two and nine times. The V call is TRBV5-1, the J call TRBJ2-7; D perhaps matches TRBD1 (5 bases). Germline V gene lookup returns CDR1 SGHRS and CDR2 YFSETQ. CDR3 length: 15 amino acids. Trimming took 5 bases from V and 6 from J, leaving 21 bases between them. Here the CDR3 DNA reads TGCGCCAGCAGTCCTGGGGCCCTCAATTTAGGCGAGCAGTACTTC. Protein product: CASSPGALNLGEQYF.

This rearrangement joins TRBV6-6 to TRBJ2-2; 10 bases fit TRBD1. V was pared by 6 bases and J by 10 bases, with 11 bases of the junction left unmatched. The CDR3 is 15 amino acids. Germline-derived CDR1 and CDR2 are MNHNY and SVGAGI (reference sequence). The CDR3 region has the DNA TGTGCCAGCAGCCTTGGGACAGGGGCGCGAGAGGAGCTGTTTTTT. It encodes CASSLGTGAREELFF.